The present T cell receptor (beta chain) was sequenced within a study of shared clonotypes between healthy human individuals. Overall study results and limits: Blood was the only sampled material, and tissue repertoires likely differ.

The germline gives CDR1 SQVTM, CDR2 ANQGSEA. Trimming at V came to 4 bases and at J to 3 bases, leaving 8 bases not matched to a gene. The CDR3 sequence is 14 residues long. Some clones are missing from TCRdb's copy, which holds only in-frame ones; the method was immunoSEQ multiplex PCR. The data contain 1,400,000 or so clones, about 98.5% of them seen just once; the ten biggest clones take up roughly 0.35%. This clone was seen a single time. The antigen is unknown. CD45RA+ naive and CD45RA-negative memory subsets were separated from CD4+ cells. Sequencing was done on a sample of naive CD4+ T cells sorted from blood. Subset denoted: CD45RA+ positively selected. The clonotype originates from a man aged 25-40 years in good health. J is TRBJ2-7 and V is TRBV29-1; 8 bases match TRBD2. The CDR3 protein is CSVAGTSIGYEQYF. CDR3 bases: TGCAGCGTTGCCGGGACTAGTATTGGCTACGAGCAGTACTTC.